The T cell receptor (beta chain) under discussion was sequenced for a study of T cell responses to AZD1222 COVID-19 vaccine. Overall study results and limits: Females outnumbered males among donors, who were mostly white British; clonal diversity was possibly underestimated. With two AZD1222 doses given, Spike-specific TCR breadth and depth both rose.

Details on this clone: Its antigen is not known.

Sequencing was performed with immunoSEQ multiplex PCR; in TCRdb, only in-frame clones are kept and a portion is missing. The table includes 75,000 to 90,000 clones, around 73% detected once. There are 15 residues in the CDR3. The ends lost 6 bases at V and 9 bases at J; junction bases unmatched: 11. CDR1 and CDR2 (germline): MNHEY, SVGAGI. V is TRBV6-5 and J is TRBJ2-1; TRBD1 aligns across 10 bases. The TCR comes from an adult in good health. Sequencing was performed on peripheral blood, taken on day 0 of AZD1222 vaccination. This chain's CDR3 is CASRRSETGGGEQFF. The DNA for the CDR3 is TGTGCCAGCAGGCGTTCGGAGACAGGGGGCGGTGAGCAGTTCTTC.